The clone carrying this TCR beta chain was observed a few times. Antigen unknown. The V gene lost 2 bases and the J gene lost 5 bases, with 13 bases spanning the gap. The CDR3 runs to 16 residues. Germline CDR1 reads SGHTA; CDR2 reads FQGNSA. The entry originates in a study of blood T cells in healthy people across ages. A sample-barcoded 5' primer and a J-beta primer mix were used in a second PCR of about 6 to 11 cycles. The authors tagged each cDNA molecule using a template-switch adaptor with 12 random nucleotides. MiXCR, run by TCRdb on the 5' RACE reads, gives a single entry per CDR3 protein. The profile shows approximately 600,000 distinct CDR3 sequences, around 54% of them singletons. Study-level points and caveats: Significant beta diversity loss was already apparent by age around 40, declining roughly linearly. Donor CMV infection status was unknown, possibly confounding age-related changes in expanded clonotypes.

The sequence derives from a man aged 55 to 69 in good health. This chain joins TRBV7-2 and TRBJ2-6; weak D call: TRBD1 (7 bases). Sequenced sample: blood. The CDR3 coding sequence is TGTGCCAGCAGCTTAAGCAGGGGGGTATGGGCCAACGTCCTGACTTTC. It specifies CASSLSRGVWANVLTF.